This entry is about one T cell receptor (beta chain). Its target is not known. This sample is part of a study of T cells in Graves' hyperthyroidism and ophthalmopathy. In the study overall: Peripheral blood samples were taken at initial diagnosis, prior to any treatment. Study outcomes and limitations: Blood also contained most expanded thyroid clonotypes above 0.001.

TCR beta CDR3 sequences were amplified from RNA transcripts. HTBI primers were employed in a first-round RT-PCR of the TCR CDR3. TCRdb re-called the multiplex PCR reads with MiXCR, one entry per CDR3 protein. Of 650,000 to 700,000 distinct CDR3 sequences listed, 17% are singletons. Germline CDR1 SGHKS, CDR2 YYEKEE (reference sequence). V shed 0 bases and J shed 0 bases, with 13 bases lying between them. This CDR3 spans 17 amino acids. The authors took PBMCs from 8 to 10 ml fresh peripheral blood. The sample was blood. This rearrangement joins TRBV5-5 to TRBJ1-3; D perhaps matches TRBD1 (5 bases). This clonotype originated in a man aged 45-65 years with Graves' hyperthyroidism. The CDR3 DNA reads TGTGCCAGCAGCTTGGATTTCGGGGCTAGCTCTGGAAACACCATATATTTT. This gives the protein CASSLDFGASSGNTIYF.